This is a list of T cell receptor beta chains from one sample in a study of T cells in Graves' hyperthyroidism and ophthalmopathy. TCRdb reprocessed the multiplex PCR reads with MiXCR, giving one entry per CDR3 protein. Counted here are some 740,000 distinct CDR3 sequences, 14% occurring once; the ten biggest clones make up roughly 10%. The sample was blood. The receptor set was obtained from a woman between 18 and 29 years old with Graves' hyperthyroidism. The CDR3 runs from the conserved cysteine through the conserved F or W. The order of the fields is clone size, J gene, V gene, D gene, CDR3 length, CDR3 protein, CDR3 DNA. A D gene is named only where the DNA matches it firmly. Clone size is given for some rows only: seen once, a few or many times, or a class if the clone is expanded.

few,TRBJ1-1,TRBV5-1,.,14,CASSFTRVNTEAFF,TGCGCCAGCAGCTTTACCAGGGTGAACACTGAAGCTTTCTTT
.,TRBJ1-2,TRBV3-1,.,14,CASSQRTDAYGYTF,TGTGCCAGCAGCCAAAGGACAGACGCATATGGCTACACCTTC
few,TRBJ2-7,TRBV19,TRBD1,14,CASRARGQGYEQYF,TGTGCCAGTAGGGCAAGGGGACAGGGCTACGAGCAGTACTTC
few,TRBJ1-1,TRBV20-1,.,14,CSVKPGNTNTEAFF,TGCAGTGTTAAACCCGGGAATACGAACACTGAAGCTTTCTTT
many,TRBJ2-1,TRBV2,TRBD1,11,CASSDDRDPFF,TGTGCCAGCAGTGACGACAGGGATCCGTTCTTC
few,TRBJ2-2,TRBV20-1,.,14,CSAREAEGSGELFF,TGCAGTGCTAGAGAAGCGGAGGGGAGCGGGGAGCTGTTTTTT
.,TRBJ2-6,TRBV18,TRBD2,18,CASSPRTGGASGANVLTF,TGTGCCAGCTCACCTCGAACGGGAGGAGCCTCTGGGGCCAACGTCCTGACTTTC
many,TRBJ2-1,TRBV7-9,TRBD2,17,CASSLWLREAPYNEQFF,TGTGCCAGCAGCTTATGGCTGCGGGAGGCTCCCTACAATGAGCAGTTCTTC
.,TRBJ2-4,TRBV28,TRBD1,16,CASSMGQPLAKNIQYF,TGTGCCAGCAGTATGGGACAGCCACTAGCCAAAAACATTCAGTACTTC
few,TRBJ2-2,TRBV6-2/TRBV6-3,.,13,CATTRGSTGELFF,TGTGCCACCACCCGGGGCAGCACCGGGGAGCTGTTTTTT
few,TRBJ1-1,TRBV11-1,TRBD1,20,CASSLGTVFWDSRINTEAFF,TGTGCCAGCAGCTTAGGGACGGTATTCTGGGACAGCCGGATCAACACTGAAGCTTTCTTT
many,TRBJ1-4,TRBV6-5,.,16,CASSYPTQEGGEKLFF,TGTGCCAGCAGTTACCCGACTCAGGAGGGAGGAGAAAAACTGTTTTTT
.,TRBJ2-7,TRBV6-1,.,14,CASGLTAAAYEQYF,TGTGCCAGCGGACTGACAGCTGCAGCTTACGAGCAGTACTTC
.,TRBJ2-1,TRBV3-1,TRBD1,14,CASSHGTGGREQFF,TGTGCCAGCAGCCATGGGACAGGGGGCCGTGAGCAGTTCTTC
many,TRBJ2-7,TRBV20-1,.,14,CSARIRDWTYEQYF,TGCAGTGCTAGGATTCGGGACTGGACCTACGAGCAGTACTTC
many,TRBJ2-5,TRBV18,.,13,CASSPPVEETQYF,TGTGCCAGCTCACCACCCGTAGAAGAGACCCAGTACTTC
.,TRBJ2-1,TRBV19,TRBD1,14,CASMGTVNVHEQFF,TGTGCCAGTATGGGGACAGTAAATGTCCACGAGCAGTTCTTC
.,TRBJ2-1,TRBV6-1,TRBD2,18,CASRTGRASGRGNNEQFF,TGTGCCAGCAGGACAGGGAGGGCTAGCGGGAGGGGTAACAATGAGCAGTTCTTC
few,TRBJ2-3,TRBV3-1,TRBD2,16,CASSQDIGRVTDTQYF,TGTGCCAGCAGCCAAGATATCGGGAGGGTCACAGATACGCAGTATTTT
.,TRBJ2-5,TRBV6-2/TRBV6-3,.,14,CASSRTSPQETQYF,TGTGCCAGCAGTCGTACTAGCCCCCAAGAGACCCAGTACTTC
many,TRBJ2-7,TRBV14,TRBD2,21,CASSQARRRYELAGGLGEQYF,TGTGCCAGCAGCCAGGCCCGACGGCGTTACGAACTAGCGGGAGGGTTGGGCGAGCAGTACTTC
many,TRBJ2-5,TRBV7-3,TRBD2,17,CASSLSGLRENAETQYF,TGTGCCAGCAGCTTATCCGGTTTGCGGGAGAATGCGGAGACCCAGTACTTC
many,TRBJ1-1,TRBV20-1,.,14,CSARQGSMNTEAFF,TGCAGTGCTAGACAGGGAAGCATGAACACTGAAGCTTTCTTT
many,TRBJ2-5,TRBV20-1,.,15,CSARLGTGNQETQYF,TGCAGTGCTAGATTGGGTACAGGGAACCAAGAGACCCAGTACTTC
many,TRBJ2-7,TRBV7-8,.,14,CASSSWTGDYEQYF,TGTGCCAGCAGCTCTTGGACCGGGGACTACGAGCAGTACTTC
few,TRBJ2-5,TRBV3-1,.,14,CASSQYFGQETQYF,TGTGCCAGCAGCCAATACTTTGGCCAAGAGACCCAGTACTTC